One sample yielded the 32 T cell receptor beta chains listed below, sequenced in a study of Ad26.COV2.S vaccination and SARS-CoV-2 variants. The data were produced by immunoSEQ multiplex PCR, yet TCRdb's version contains in-frame clones alone and is incomplete. The sample lists about 97,000 clones, less than 85% seen once, with about 18% in the top ten. The sample here was peripheral blood, taken after recovery from COVID-19. These TCRs come from a human donor who had recovered from COVID-19.

This clone was recorded a few times. V usage is TRBV6-2 or TRBV6-3 and J usage is TRBJ1-6, with TRBD1 identical over 7 bases. Germline CDR1 reads MNHEY; CDR2 reads SVGEGT. CDR3 size: 14 residues. With 4 bases clipped from V and 11 bases from J, the junction kept 8 bases outside the gene matches. DNA of the CDR3: TGTGCCAGCAGTTCGACAGGGAATGGTGCACCCCTCCACTTT. It specifies CASSSTGNGAPLHF.

The J gene is TRBJ1-1, the V gene TRBV12-3 or TRBV12-4; D is possibly TRBD1 (5 bases). The length of the CDR3 is 13 residues. The ends were cut back, 1 base at V and 9 bases at J, with 12 bases in the middle. The CDR3 spells CASSLGGKLQAFF. The CDR3 coding sequence is TGTGCCAGCAGTTTAGGGGGGAAGCTGCAAGCTTTCTTT.

CDR3 nucleotides: TGTGCCAGCCCCCCGTCCAGCGACAGGGGGTACGAGCAGTACTTC. Translation: CASPPSSDRGYEQYF. V usage is TRBV28 and J usage is TRBJ2-7; 9 bases are a match to TRBD1. V lost 8 bases, J lost 4 bases, and 12 bases stayed unmatched. Germline V CDR1 and CDR2: MDHEN, SYDVKM. The length of the CDR3 is 15 residues.

The CDR3 protein is CASSTWGGIGANVLTF. The DNA for the CDR3 is TGTGCCAGCTCTACATGGGGGGGAATCGGGGCCAACGTCCTGACTTTC. V gene TRBV28 combines with J gene TRBJ2-6; TRBD2 matches at 7 bases. The CDR3 sequence is 16 residues long. Germline CDR1 MDHEN, CDR2 SYDVKM. After removal of 8 bases from V and 4 bases from J, the junction contained 11 bases not matched to a gene.

V usage is TRBV7-9 and J usage is TRBJ2-5, with a tentative D call TRBD2 (5 bases). The germline gives CDR1 SEHNR, CDR2 FQNEAQ (reference sequence). The CDR3 has 14 amino acids. V lost 5 bases and J 5 bases, leaving 15 bases between the germline ends. The CDR3 region has the DNA TGTGCCAGCAGCGTCGCGGGTAGTTTCGAGACCCAGTACTTC. Protein product: CASSVAGSFETQYF.

The gene calls are TRBV18 and TRBJ1-2; 10 bases fit TRBD1. From germline, CDR1 is KGHSH and CDR2 LQKENI. Losses at the gene ends were 3 bases for V and 2 bases for J; bases not matched to a gene: 12. The CDR3 has 18 residues. DNA for the CDR3: TGTGCCAGCTCACCCCTGACAGGGGGCGTCGGGGAGAACTATGGCTACACCTTC. Translated: CASSPLTGGVGENYGYTF.

This rearrangement joins TRBV27 to TRBJ2-7; D possibly uses TRBD1 or TRBD2 (5 bases each). The germline V and J ends were trimmed by 5 bases and 5 bases, with 16 bases remaining between them. The germline gives CDR1 MNHEY, CDR2 SMNVEV (reference sequence). This CDR3 has 14 residues. The CDR3 DNA follows: TGTGCCAGCAGTCCCGAGGGTTGGGGCCACGAGCAGTACTTC. It encodes CASSPEGWGHEQYF.

The rearrangement uses TRBV5-1 and TRBJ2-1; 10 positions match TRBD2. The CDR3 has 16 amino acids. The ends lost 0 bases at V and 4 bases at J; junction bases unmatched: 4. The germline gives CDR1 SGHRS, CDR2 YFSETQ. The CDR3 here is CASSLEPSGGYNEQFF. CDR3 nucleotides: TGCGCCAGCAGCTTGGAGCCTAGCGGGGGATACAATGAGCAGTTCTTC.

The chain couples TRBV9 to TRBJ1-1, with D perhaps matching TRBD1 (5 bases). Germline V gene data show CDR1 as SGDLS and CDR2 as YYNGEE. The CDR3 runs 14 residues. Trimming pared 1 base from V and 6 bases from J, leaving 13 bases between. CDR3 protein: CASSVSGAAAEAFF. The DNA for the CDR3 is TGTGCCAGCAGCGTAAGCGGGGCCGCGGCTGAAGCTTTCTTT.

This rearrangement joins TRBV25-1 to TRBJ1-2, with D unclear. The CDR3 spans 14 residues. Germline V gene data show CDR1 as MGHDK and CDR2 as SYGVNS. V was cut by 3 bases and J by 3 bases, with 11 bases left in between. CDR3 nucleotides: TGTGCCAGCAGTGACCTGTACTTAGACTATGGCTACACCTTC. Translated, it gives CASSDLYLDYGYTF.

The chain couples TRBV2 to TRBJ2-5; D is unclear. The CDR3 spans 13 residues. Germline assignment: CDR1 SNHLY and CDR2 FYNNEI. Trimming took off 8 bases at V and 9 bases at J, with 19 bases between the two ends. CDR3 residues: CASGIGSLGSQYF. The CDR3 DNA reads as TGTGCCAGCGGAATTGGGTCACTGGGGTCCCAGTACTTC.

The sample holds a few counts of this clone. This chain uses TRBV11-1 with TRBJ2-6, with D unclear. Germline V gives CDR1 SGHAT, CDR2 FQDESV (reference sequence). This CDR3 has 15 residues. The germline V and J ends were trimmed by 6 bases and 3 bases, with 12 bases remaining between them. CDR3 coding DNA: TGTGCCAGCAGTACATGGGAATTTGGGGCCAACGTCCTGACTTTC. Protein: CASSTWEFGANVLTF.

This chain links TRBV7-9 with TRBJ2-4; maybe TRBD2 (6 bases). Trimming shortened V by 7 bases and J by 2 bases, and 15 bases separated the two germline ends. Germline V gene lookup returns CDR1 SEHNR and CDR2 FQNEAQ (reference sequence). This CDR3 is built from 15 residues. The CDR3 DNA reads TGTGCCAGCACCAATCTGGGGGGAACCAAAAACATTCAGTACTTC. Encoded protein: CASTNLGGTKNIQYF.

The gene calls are TRBV28 and TRBJ1-1; D may be TRBD1 (6 bases). V lost 2 bases to trimming and J lost 1 base, with 11 bases between them. Germline values: CDR1 MDHEN, CDR2 SYDVKM. The CDR3 spans 15 residues. The CDR3 loop is CASSLQTGRNTEAFF. The CDR3 bases are TGTGCCAGCAGTTTACAAACAGGGCGGAACACTGAAGCTTTCTTT.

The J gene is TRBJ2-3, the V gene TRBV9; 7 positions agree with TRBD2. Germline trimming cut 3 bases from V and 3 bases from J; bases unmatched to any gene: 13. CDR1 is SGDLS, CDR2 YYNGEE, per germline. The CDR3 has 17 residues. In DNA, the CDR3 is TGTGCCAGCAGCGGCCACCTGGGGGGGAAATCTACAGATACGCAGTATTTT. Translating gives CASSGHLGGKSTDTQYF.

The chain links TRBV28 to TRBJ1-4; 8 positions match TRBD1. This CDR3 has 15 residues. Germline V gene lookup returns CDR1 MDHEN and CDR2 SYDVKM. V dropped 5 bases and J dropped 2; count of bases not matched to a gene: 4. The DNA for the CDR3 is TGTGCCAGCAGTCCCAGGGGGCCGACTAATGAAAAACTGTTTTTT. It encodes CASSPRGPTNEKLFF.

V is TRBV28 and J is TRBJ2-1; 10 bases match TRBD2. Unmatched junction bases numbered 9, after V lost 6 bases and J lost 1 base. This CDR3 region has 17 residues. The germline V gene encodes CDR1 MDHEN and CDR2 SYDVKM. CDR3: CASSLPLAGSSYNEQFF. CDR3 nucleotide sequence: TGTGCCAGCAGCCTACCACTAGCGGGGTCTTCCTACAATGAGCAGTTCTTC.

V is TRBV7-9 and J is TRBJ2-3; 11 bases map to TRBD2. V gave up 3 bases and J gave up 5 bases; unmatched junction bases: 7. CDR1 SEHNR and CDR2 FQNEAQ come from the germline V gene (reference sequence). CDR3 length: 16 residues. CDR3 loop: CASSFLAGGIGDTQYF. The DNA for the CDR3 is TGTGCCAGCAGCTTCTTAGCGGGGGGGATCGGAGATACGCAGTATTTT.

The chain uses TRBV28 and TRBJ1-2; 7 bases align to TRBD1. CDR1 and CDR2 (germline): MDHEN, SYDVKM. Trimming took 7 bases from V and 0 from J; bases not matched to a gene: 11. CDR3 length: 16 residues. The CDR3 here is CASNFRTGVTNYGYTF. CDR3 bases: TGTGCCAGCAACTTTAGGACAGGTGTCACTAACTATGGCTACACCTTC.

The chain uses TRBV7-3 and TRBJ2-5; either TRBD1 or TRBD2 may fit D (5 bases each). The V end was cut by 1 base, the J end by 4 bases, with 7 bases between. Per the germline V gene, CDR1 is SGHTA and CDR2 is FQGTGA. This CDR3 is 13 amino acids long. This CDR3 is CASSLIGGETQYF. CDR3 in DNA: TGTGCCAGCAGCTTAATTGGGGGAGAGACCCAGTACTTC.

This clone appeared a single time. The J gene is TRBJ2-3, the V gene TRBV7-2; no clear D. This CDR3 comprises 15 residues. With 3 bases removed from V and 8 bases from J, the gap between germline ends came to 18 bases. Germline CDR1 and CDR2: SGHTA and FQGNSA. CDR3 sequence: CASSFNVAGSGTQYF. CDR3 in DNA: TGTGCCAGCAGCTTTAACGTCGCCGGCTCGGGTACGCAGTATTTT.

The chain is built from TRBV5-1 and TRBJ2-2, with a tentative D call TRBD2 (6 bases). Germline CDR1 SGHRS, CDR2 YFSETQ. Deletions cut 2 bases from V and 0 bases from J, with 8 bases between. The CDR3 runs to 15 residues. CDR3 nucleotide sequence: TGCGCCAGCAGCTTCCGGGGGACGAACACCGGGGAGCTGTTTTTT. It yields the protein CASSFRGTNTGELFF.

The V call is TRBV2, the J call TRBJ2-1, with TRBD2 matching over 9 bases. Trimming removed 8 bases from V and 4 bases from J; junction bases left unmatched: 12. Germline values: CDR1 SNHLY, CDR2 FYNNEI. This CDR3 comprises 16 residues. Here the CDR3 DNA reads TGTGCCAGCGGGGAAGGAGCGGGGGGAATTTACAATGAGCAGTTCTTC. Translated: CASGEGAGGIYNEQFF.

CDR3 loop: CASSFTELSGNTIYF. The CDR3 bases are TGTGCCAGCAGCTTTACAGAACTCTCTGGAAACACCATATATTTT. V gene TRBV11-1 combines with J gene TRBJ1-3; D ambiguous. This CDR3 region has 15 residues. The V end was cut by 3 bases, the J end by 0 bases, with 9 bases between. Germline V gives CDR1 SGHAT, CDR2 FQDESV (reference sequence).

V and J are TRBV19 and TRBJ1-5; D might be TRBD1 (5 bases). Germline CDR1 is LNHDA and CDR2 is SQIVND (reference sequence). V was pared by 6 bases and J by 0 bases, with 15 bases between. The CDR3 consists of 16 residues. The CDR3 reads CASSPGLLYSNQPQHF. The CDR3, as DNA: TGTGCCAGTAGCCCGGGACTTCTTTATAGCAATCAGCCCCAGCATTTT.

This clone was seen once. The chain combines TRBV9 with TRBJ1-2; no reliable D call. Trimming shortened V by 4 bases and J by 0 bases, and 10 bases separated the two germline ends. Germline V lookup: CDR1 SGDLS, CDR2 YYNGEE. This CDR3 has 14 residues. For the CDR3, the DNA is TGTGCCAGCAGCCCATATGGGTCTAACTATGGCTACACCTTC. Encoded protein: CASSPYGSNYGYTF. Variable domain in full (rest from reference TRBV9 and TRBJ1-2): DSGVTQTPKHLITATGQRVTLRCSPRSGDLSVYWYQQSLDQGLQFLIQYYNGEERAKGNILERFSAQQFPDLHSELNLSSLELGDSALYFCASSPYGSNYGYTFGSGTRLTVV.

The J gene is TRBJ2-3, the V gene TRBV2, with TRBD2 matching 7 bases. The CDR3 length is 14 residues. CDR1 SNHLY and CDR2 FYNNEI come from the germline V gene. The V segment lost 8 bases and the J segment 1 base; nucleotides outside the gene matches: 6. The CDR3 DNA reads TGTGCCAGCCGGGAGGTTAGCGGCACAGATACGCAGTATTTT. Its translation: CASREVSGTDTQYF.

V usage is TRBV5-6 and J usage is TRBJ2-6; D unclear. Between the trimmed V and J ends, which lost 2 bases and 1 base, there was a span of 1 base. This CDR3 is 13 amino acids long. The germline CDR1 and CDR2 sequences are SGHDT and YYEEEE. CDR3 region: CASSLSGANVLTF. The CDR3 bases are TGTGCCAGCAGCTTATCTGGGGCCAACGTCCTGACTTTC.

This clone appeared a few times. V and J are TRBV5-6 and TRBJ2-2, with D perhaps matching TRBD1 (6 bases). The CDR3 spans 15 residues. Germline V CDR1 and CDR2: SGHDT, YYEEEE. The V end lost 5 bases, the J end lost 1 base, and 12 bases lay between the germline ends. CDR3 sequence: CASRPRGGNTGELFF. As DNA, the CDR3 is TGTGCCAGCAGACCGCGAGGGGGGAACACCGGGGAGCTGTTTTTT. Using reference TRBV5-6 and TRBJ2-2 for the parts outside the CDR3, the full variable domain is DAGVTQSPTHLIKTRGQQVTLRCSPKSGHDTVSWYQQALGQGPQFIFQYYEEEERQRGNFPDRFSGHQFPNYSSELNVNALLLGDSALYLCASRPRGGNTGELFFGEGSRLTVL.

The chain couples TRBV5-5 to TRBJ2-7, with D possibly TRBD1 on 6 matching bases. Per the germline V gene, CDR1 is SGHKS and CDR2 is YYEKEE (reference sequence). This CDR3 region has 14 residues. Trimming shortened V by 4 bases and J by 6 bases, and 17 bases separated the two germline ends. The CDR3 DNA is TGTGCCAGCAGCATCGGACAGACCGTCGGCGAGCAGTACTTC. It yields the protein CASSIGQTVGEQYF.

CDR3 DNA: TGTGCCTGGAGTGCCGGGGGGGCAGATACGCAGTATTTT. Translating gives CAWSAGGADTQYF. This chain links TRBV30 with TRBJ2-3, with 8 bases lining up with TRBD2. V lost 1 base, J lost 4 bases, and 1 base stayed unmatched. CDR1 and CDR2 (germline): GTSNPN, SVGIG (reference sequence). The CDR3 runs 13 residues.

Here the CDR3 DNA reads TGTGCCAGCAGAGGAACAGCGGGGGGGGAGGGGGCAGATACGCAGTATTTT. Its translation: CASRGTAGGEGADTQYF. The chain combines TRBV4-2 with TRBJ2-3; the match to TRBD2 covers 10 bases. Looked up from germline, CDR1 is LGHNA and CDR2 is YNFKEQ. J was trimmed by 4 bases and V by 6 bases; bases with no gene match: 13. The CDR3 consists of 17 residues.